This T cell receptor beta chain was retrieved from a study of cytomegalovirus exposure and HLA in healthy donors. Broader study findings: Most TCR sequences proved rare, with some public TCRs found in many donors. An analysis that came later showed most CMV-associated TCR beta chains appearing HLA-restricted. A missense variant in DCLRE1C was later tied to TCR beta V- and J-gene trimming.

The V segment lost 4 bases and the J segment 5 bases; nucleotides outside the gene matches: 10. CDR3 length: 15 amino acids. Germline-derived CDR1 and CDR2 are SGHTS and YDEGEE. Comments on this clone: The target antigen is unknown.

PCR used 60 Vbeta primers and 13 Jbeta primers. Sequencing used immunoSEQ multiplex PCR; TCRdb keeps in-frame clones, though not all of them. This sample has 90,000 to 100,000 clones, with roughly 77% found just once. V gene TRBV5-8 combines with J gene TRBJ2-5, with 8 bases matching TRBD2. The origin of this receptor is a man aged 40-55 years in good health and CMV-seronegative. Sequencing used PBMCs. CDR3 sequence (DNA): TGTGCCAGCAGCGGACTACGGGGGGGCCCGGAGACCCAGTACTTC. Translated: CASSGLRGGPETQYF.